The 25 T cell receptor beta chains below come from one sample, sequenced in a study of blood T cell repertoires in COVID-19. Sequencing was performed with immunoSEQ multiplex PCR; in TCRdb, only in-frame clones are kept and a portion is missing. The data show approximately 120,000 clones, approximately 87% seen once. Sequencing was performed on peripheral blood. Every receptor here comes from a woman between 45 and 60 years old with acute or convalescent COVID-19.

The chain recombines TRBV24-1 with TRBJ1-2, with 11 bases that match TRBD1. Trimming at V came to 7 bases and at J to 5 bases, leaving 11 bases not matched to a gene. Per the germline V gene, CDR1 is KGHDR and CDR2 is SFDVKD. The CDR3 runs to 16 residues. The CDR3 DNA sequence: TGTGCCACCAGCGAAGGACAGGGGGCTAATTTATATGGCTACACCTTC. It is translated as CATSEGQGANLYGYTF.

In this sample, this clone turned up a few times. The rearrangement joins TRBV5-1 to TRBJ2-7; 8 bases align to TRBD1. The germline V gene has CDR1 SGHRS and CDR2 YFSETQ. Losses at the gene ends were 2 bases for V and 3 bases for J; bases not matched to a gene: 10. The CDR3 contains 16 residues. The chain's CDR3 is CASSLVPLGQDYEQYF. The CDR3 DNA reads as TGCGCCAGCAGCTTAGTACCCTTGGGACAGGACTACGAGCAGTACTTC.

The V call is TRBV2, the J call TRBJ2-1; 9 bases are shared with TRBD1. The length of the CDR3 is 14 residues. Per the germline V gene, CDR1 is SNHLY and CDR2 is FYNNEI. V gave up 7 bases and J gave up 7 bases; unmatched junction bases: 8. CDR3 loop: CASMSGTGFNEQFF. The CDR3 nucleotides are TGTGCCAGCATGAGCGGGACAGGGTTTAATGAGCAGTTCTTC. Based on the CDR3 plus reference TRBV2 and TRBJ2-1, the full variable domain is EPEVTQTPSHQVTQMGQEVILRCVPISNHLYFYWYRQILGQKVEFLVSFYNNEISEKSEIFDDQFSVERPDGSNFTLKIRSTKLEDSAMYFCASMSGTGFNEQFFGPGTRLTVL.

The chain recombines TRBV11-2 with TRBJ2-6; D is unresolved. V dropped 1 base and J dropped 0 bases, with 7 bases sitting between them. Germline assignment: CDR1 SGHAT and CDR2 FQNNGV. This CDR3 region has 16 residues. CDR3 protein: CASSLGQYSGANVLTF. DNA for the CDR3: TGTGCCAGCAGCTTAGGACAATACTCTGGGGCCAACGTCCTGACTTTC.

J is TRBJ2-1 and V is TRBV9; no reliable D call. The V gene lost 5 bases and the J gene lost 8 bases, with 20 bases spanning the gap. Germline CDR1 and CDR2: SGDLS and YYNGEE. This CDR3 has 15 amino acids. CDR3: CASSRGRILGDEQFF. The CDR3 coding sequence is TGTGCCAGCAGTCGCGGCCGTATTCTAGGCGATGAGCAGTTCTTC. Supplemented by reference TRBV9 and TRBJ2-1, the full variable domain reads DSGVTQTPKHLITATGQRVTLRCSPRSGDLSVYWYQQSLDQGLQFLIQYYNGEERAKGNILERFSAQQFPDLHSELNLSSLELGDSALYFCASSRGRILGDEQFFGPGTRLTVL.

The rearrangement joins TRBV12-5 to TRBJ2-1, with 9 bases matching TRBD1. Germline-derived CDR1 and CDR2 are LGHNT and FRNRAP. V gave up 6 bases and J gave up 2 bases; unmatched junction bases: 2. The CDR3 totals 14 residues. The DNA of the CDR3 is TGTGCTAGTGGACAGGGGGCAACCTACAATGAGCAGTTCTTC. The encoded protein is CASGQGATYNEQFF.

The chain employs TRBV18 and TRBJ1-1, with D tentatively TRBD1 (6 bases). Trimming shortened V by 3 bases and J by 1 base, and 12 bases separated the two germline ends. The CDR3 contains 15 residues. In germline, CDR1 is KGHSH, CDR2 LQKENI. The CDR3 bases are TGTGCCAGCTCACCGCACGGACAGTCGAACACTGAAGCTTTCTTT. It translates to CASSPHGQSNTEAFF.

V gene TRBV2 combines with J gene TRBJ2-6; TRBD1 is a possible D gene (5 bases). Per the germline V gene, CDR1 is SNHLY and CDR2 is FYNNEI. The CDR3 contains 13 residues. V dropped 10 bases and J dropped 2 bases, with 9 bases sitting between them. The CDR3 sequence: CAKTDAGANVLTF. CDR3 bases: TGTGCCAAGACAGACGCTGGGGCCAACGTCCTGACTTTC.

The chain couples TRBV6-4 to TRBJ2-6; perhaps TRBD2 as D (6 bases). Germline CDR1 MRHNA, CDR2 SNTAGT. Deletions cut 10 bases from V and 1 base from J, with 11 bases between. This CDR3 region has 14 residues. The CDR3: CATRGRSGANVLTF. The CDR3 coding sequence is TGTGCCACCAGAGGGAGGTCTGGGGCCAACGTCCTGACTTTC.

The CDR3 here is CSASSGVPGIGYGYTF. CDR3 sequence (DNA): TGCAGTGCTAGTTCTGGGGTGCCCGGGATTGGCTATGGCTACACCTTC. This chain joins TRBV20-1 and TRBJ1-2; no clear D gene. With 3 bases removed from V and 4 bases from J, the gap between germline ends came to 21 bases. The germline V gene has CDR1 DFQATT and CDR2 SNEGSKA (reference sequence). This CDR3 is built from 16 residues.

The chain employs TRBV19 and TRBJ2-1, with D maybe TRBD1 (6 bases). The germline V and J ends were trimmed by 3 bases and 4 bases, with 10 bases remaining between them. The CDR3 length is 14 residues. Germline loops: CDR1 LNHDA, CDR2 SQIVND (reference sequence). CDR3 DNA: TGTGCCAGTAGTATTCCCCAGGGGTACAATGAGCAGTTCTTC. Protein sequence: CASSIPQGYNEQFF.

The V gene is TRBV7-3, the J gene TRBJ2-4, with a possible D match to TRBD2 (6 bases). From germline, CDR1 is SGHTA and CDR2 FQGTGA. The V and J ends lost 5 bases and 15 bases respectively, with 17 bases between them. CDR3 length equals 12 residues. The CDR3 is CASSTPPGLPYF. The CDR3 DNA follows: TGTGCCAGCAGCACACCCCCGGGACTCCCGTACTTC.

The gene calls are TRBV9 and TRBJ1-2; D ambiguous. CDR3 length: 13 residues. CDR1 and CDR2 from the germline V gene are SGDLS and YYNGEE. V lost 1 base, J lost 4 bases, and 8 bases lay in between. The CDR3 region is CASSVNLGYGYTF. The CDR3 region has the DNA TGTGCCAGCAGCGTAAACCTAGGCTATGGCTACACCTTC.

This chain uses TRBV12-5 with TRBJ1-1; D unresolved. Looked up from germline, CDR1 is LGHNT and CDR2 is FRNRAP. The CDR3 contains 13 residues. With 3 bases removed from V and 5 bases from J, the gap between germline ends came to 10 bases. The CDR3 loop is CASGFEPGTEAFF. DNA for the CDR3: TGTGCTAGTGGTTTCGAGCCCGGGACTGAAGCTTTCTTT.

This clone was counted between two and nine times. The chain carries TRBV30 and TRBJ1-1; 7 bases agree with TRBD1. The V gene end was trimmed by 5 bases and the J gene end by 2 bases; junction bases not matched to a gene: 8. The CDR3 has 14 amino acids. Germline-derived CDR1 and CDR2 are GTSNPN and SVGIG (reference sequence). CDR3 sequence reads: CAWGYRGFNTEAFF. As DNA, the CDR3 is TGTGCCTGGGGATACAGGGGCTTCAACACTGAAGCTTTCTTT.

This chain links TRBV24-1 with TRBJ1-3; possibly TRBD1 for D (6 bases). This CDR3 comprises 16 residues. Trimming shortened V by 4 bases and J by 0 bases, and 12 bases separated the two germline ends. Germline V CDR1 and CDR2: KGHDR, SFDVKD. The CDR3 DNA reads TGTGCCACCAGTGAAGGCACAGGGACCTCTGGAAACACCATATATTTT. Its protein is CATSEGTGTSGNTIYF.

The CDR3 is CASSQQGIYGYTF. CDR3 DNA: TGTGCCAGCAGCCAGCAGGGTATCTATGGCTACACCTTC. The genes are TRBV6-5 and TRBJ1-2; perhaps TRBD1 as D (5 bases). The V end lost 6 bases, the J end lost 4 bases, and 12 bases lay between the germline ends. Germline V gene data show CDR1 as MNHEY and CDR2 as SVGAGI. The CDR3 sequence is 13 residues long.

The CDR3 here is CAPTGEQPQHF. The DNA of the CDR3 is TGTGCCCCCACAGGGGAACAGCCCCAGCATTTT. The chain recombines TRBV6-5 with TRBJ1-5, with 7 bases matching TRBD1. The CDR3 covers 11 residues. Trimming took 11 bases from V and 7 from J; bases not matched to a gene: 5. Looked up from germline, CDR1 is MNHEY and CDR2 is SVGAGI.

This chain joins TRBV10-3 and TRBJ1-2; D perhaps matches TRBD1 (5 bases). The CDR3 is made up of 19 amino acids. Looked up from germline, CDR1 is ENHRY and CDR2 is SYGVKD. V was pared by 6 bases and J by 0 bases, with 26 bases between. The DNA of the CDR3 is TGTGCCATCAGCCCAAGGTCGGGGCAGGGAGGAGTATCTAACTATGGCTACACCTTC. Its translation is CAISPRSGQGGVSNYGYTF.

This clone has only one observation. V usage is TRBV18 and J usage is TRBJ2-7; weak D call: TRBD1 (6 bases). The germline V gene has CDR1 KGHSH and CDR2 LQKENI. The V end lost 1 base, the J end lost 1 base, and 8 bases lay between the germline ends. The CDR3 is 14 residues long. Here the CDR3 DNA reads TGTGCCAGCTCACCACTGGACAGTTCCTACGAGCAGTACTTC. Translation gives CASSPLDSSYEQYF.

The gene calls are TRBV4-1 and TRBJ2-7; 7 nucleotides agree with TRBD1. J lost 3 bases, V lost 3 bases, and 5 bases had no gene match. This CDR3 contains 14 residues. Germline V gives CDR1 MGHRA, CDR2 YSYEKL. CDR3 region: CASSHTGTVYEQYF. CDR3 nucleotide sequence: TGCGCCAGCAGCCATACCGGGACAGTCTACGAGCAGTACTTC.

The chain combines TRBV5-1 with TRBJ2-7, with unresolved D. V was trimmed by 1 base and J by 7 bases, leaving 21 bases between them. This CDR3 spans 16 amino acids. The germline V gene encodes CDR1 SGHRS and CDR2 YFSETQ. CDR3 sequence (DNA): TGCGCCAGCAGCTTGTTTCTAGGTTCCTCGACCGGAGAGCAGTACTTC. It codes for CASSLFLGSSTGEQYF.

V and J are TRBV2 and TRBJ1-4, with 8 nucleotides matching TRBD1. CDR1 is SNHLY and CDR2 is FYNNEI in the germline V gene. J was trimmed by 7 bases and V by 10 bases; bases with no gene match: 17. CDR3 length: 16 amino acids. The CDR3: CATTGTGGLRSEKLFF. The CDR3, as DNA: TGTGCCACCACCGGGACAGGTGGTTTGAGGAGTGAAAAACTGTTTTTT.

The CDR3 DNA reads as TGTGCCAGCAGCGTCGGTCCGGGAAACACCATATATTTT. This codes for CASSVGPGNTIYF. The chain joins TRBV9 to TRBJ1-3; D uncertain. Germline assignment: CDR1 SGDLS and CDR2 YYNGEE. This CDR3 region has 13 residues. V gave up 2 bases and J gave up 4 bases, with 7 bases separating them.

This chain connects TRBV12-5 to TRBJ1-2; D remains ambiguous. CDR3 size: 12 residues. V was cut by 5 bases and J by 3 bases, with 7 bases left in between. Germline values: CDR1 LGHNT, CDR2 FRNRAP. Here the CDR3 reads CASGPLDYGYTF. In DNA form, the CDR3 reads TGTGCTAGTGGTCCTCTAGACTATGGCTACACCTTC.